This T cell receptor (beta chain) was recovered during a study of CD8 T cells in Susac syndrome. Overall study findings and caveats: Acknowledgment was made by the study that its TCR sequencing and HLA analysis involved a relatively small number of individuals.

Sequencing targeted TCR beta in T cells from blood (CD8+ and CD4+). Concerning this clonotype: Antigen specificity is unknown.

The V end lost 4 bases, the J end lost 5 bases, and 11 bases lay between the germline ends. Germline V CDR1 and CDR2: SGHAT, FQNNGV. The length of the CDR3 is 13 residues. Reverse transcription of about 0.5 to 1 ug RNA was carried out with random hexamers. Each CDR3 protein gets one entry after TCRdb re-called the immunoSEQ multiplex PCR reads with MiXCR. This table has around 45,000 distinct CDR3 sequences, approximately 92% appearing once. Sequencing used CD8+ T cells from PBMCs. The TCR sequence derives from a human donor in good health. V usage is TRBV11-2 and J usage is TRBJ2-5; D is undetermined. For the CDR3, the DNA is TGTGCCAGCAGCTCCCCACAGTGGGAGACCCAGTACTTC. This encodes CASSSPQWETQYF.